Below, one T cell receptor beta chain is given with its context. Original handling: Cell counts per sample came from amplifying reference gene primers. Profiling relied on immunoSEQ multiplex PCR, and the TCRdb table lists in-frame clones only, not all of them. V, J and clone size derive from that table, while D and trimming were established from the DNA sequence. The sample contains approximately 92,000 clones, about 86% of which appear only once. Germline V gene sequence: CDR1 ENHRY, CDR2 SYGVKD. The CDR3 totals 15 residues. The V and J ends lost 4 bases and 1 base respectively, with 12 bases between them. This sample stems from a study of blood T cell repertoires in COVID-19. Study details: Both acute and convalescent COVID-19 samples were obtained from the United States, Italy and Spain.

The TCR originated in a woman in her sixties in a cohort sampled during active or convalescent COVID-19. Source material: peripheral blood. The chain joins TRBV10-3 to TRBJ2-3; D is perhaps TRBD2 (6 bases). This chain's CDR3 is CAISVGTSRTDTQYF. CDR3 nucleotide sequence: TGTGCCATCAGTGTCGGAACTAGCCGCACAGATACGCAGTATTTT.